In its sample, the clone carrying this T cell receptor (beta chain) was seen many times. Antigen: not known. Via MiXCR, TCRdb re-called the reads, giving one row per CDR3 protein. The sample shows about 230,000 distinct CDR3 sequences, 6% to 8% of them seen only once. The sample belongs to a study of T cell repertoires in cytomegalovirus infection. On the study more broadly: It was the public TCR beta signatures that indicated both CMV infection and matching HLA type. Study results and limitations: Pooled public TCR beta family frequency picked out CMV carriers with the relevant HLA. In two of eight donors, the top clonotype was HLA-C-restricted CMV-specific.

From germline, CDR1 is SGHTA and CDR2 FQGNSA. V lost 4 bases and J 1 base, leaving 16 bases between the germline ends. The CDR3 loop spans 16 amino acids. Sequences were obtained from PBMCs. The J gene is TRBJ1-1, the V gene TRBV7-2, with D perhaps matching TRBD1 (6 bases). The clonotype was recovered from a human donor in good health (CMV status not recorded). Some clones in this sample may be carry-over from other donors' samples. The DNA for the CDR3 is TGTGCCAGCAGCTCCCGCGGGGGGGCGAGGAACACTGAAGCTTTCTTT. Its protein product is CASSSRGGARNTEAFF.